A selection of T cell receptor beta chains follows, all from one sample in a study of T cells in tuberculosis. TCRdb's table, derived via immunoSEQ multiplex PCR, lists solely in-frame clones and lacks some. Seen here are 80,000 to 100,000 clones, approximately 91% observed once, and the top ten hold approximately 2%. The material sequenced was CD1b-GMM tetramer-negative cells sorted from PBMCs. Source of these receptors: an adult woman with latent tuberculosis. CDR3s include the opening cysteine and the closing phenylalanine or tryptophan. Each record gives: clone size, V gene, J gene, CDR3 protein. Clone size, where shown, is once, few, many, or a class for clones that have expanded.

size: -
V: TRBV14
J: TRBJ1-1
CDR3: CASSLYRGVYTEAFF

size: -
V: TRBV5-1
J: TRBJ1-1
CDR3: CASQGGQIARPNTEAFF

size: -
V: TRBV5-1
J: -
CDR3: CASREGQGAYEQYF

size: once
V: TRBV15
J: TRBJ1-2
CDR3: CATSGAGTELRNYGYTF

size: -
V: TRBV4-2
J: TRBJ2-5
CDR3: CASSQGRAGGPSSHETQYF

size: -
V: TRBV29-1
J: TRBJ2-1
CDR3: CSVETSGDIYNEQFF

size: -
V: TRBV11-2
J: TRBJ2-2
CDR3: CASSRRGGADGELFF

size: -
V: TRBV28
J: TRBJ1-5
CDR3: CASTLEVGNQPQHF

size: -
V: TRBV5-4
J: TRBJ2-1
CDR3: CASSSPPIAGGLGEQFF

size: -
V: TRBV19
J: TRBJ2-7
CDR3: CASIDRDYEQYF

size: -
V: TRBV18
J: TRBJ2-3
CDR3: CASSTTSGGDRTQYF

size: -
V: TRBV30
J: TRBJ2-1
CDR3: CAWSVDTITYNEQFF

size: -
V: TRBV5-1
J: TRBJ2-5
CDR3: CASSLRDSLQETQYF

size: -
V: TRBV6-5
J: TRBJ1-6
CDR3: CASTPAPGQSPLHF

size: -
V: TRBV6-5
J: TRBJ1-4
CDR3: CASSYSTGTTNEKLFF

size: -
V: TRBV27
J: TRBJ2-2
CDR3: CASSSLDRAGELFF

size: -
V: TRBV27
J: TRBJ2-5
CDR3: CASSLRRGGETQYF

size: -
V: TRBV19
J: TRBJ2-1
CDR3: CASSLGQVNEQFF

size: -
V: TRBV7-6
J: TRBJ1-2
CDR3: CASSSGGYGYTF

size: once
V: TRBV7-2
J: TRBJ2-5
CDR3: CASSLAIGAQETQYF

size: -
V: TRBV29-1
J: TRBJ2-5
CDR3: CGLHQETQYF

size: -
V: TRBV5-1
J: TRBJ2-5
CDR3: CASSPINNYQETQYF

size: -
V: TRBV10-3
J: TRBJ2-3
CDR3: CAISAPTSGETDTQYF

size: once
V: TRBV2
J: TRBJ1-2
CDR3: CASSESGQGNYGYTF

size: -
V: TRBV7-9
J: TRBJ2-2
CDR3: CASSHRPGRTNTGELFF

size: -
V: TRBV28
J: TRBJ1-5
CDR3: CATKGQPDVGPQHF

size: -
V: TRBV5-1
J: TRBJ2-5
CDR3: CASSTDTHPTETQYF

size: -
V: TRBV6-5
J: TRBJ1-2
CDR3: CASRPDRASGYGYTF